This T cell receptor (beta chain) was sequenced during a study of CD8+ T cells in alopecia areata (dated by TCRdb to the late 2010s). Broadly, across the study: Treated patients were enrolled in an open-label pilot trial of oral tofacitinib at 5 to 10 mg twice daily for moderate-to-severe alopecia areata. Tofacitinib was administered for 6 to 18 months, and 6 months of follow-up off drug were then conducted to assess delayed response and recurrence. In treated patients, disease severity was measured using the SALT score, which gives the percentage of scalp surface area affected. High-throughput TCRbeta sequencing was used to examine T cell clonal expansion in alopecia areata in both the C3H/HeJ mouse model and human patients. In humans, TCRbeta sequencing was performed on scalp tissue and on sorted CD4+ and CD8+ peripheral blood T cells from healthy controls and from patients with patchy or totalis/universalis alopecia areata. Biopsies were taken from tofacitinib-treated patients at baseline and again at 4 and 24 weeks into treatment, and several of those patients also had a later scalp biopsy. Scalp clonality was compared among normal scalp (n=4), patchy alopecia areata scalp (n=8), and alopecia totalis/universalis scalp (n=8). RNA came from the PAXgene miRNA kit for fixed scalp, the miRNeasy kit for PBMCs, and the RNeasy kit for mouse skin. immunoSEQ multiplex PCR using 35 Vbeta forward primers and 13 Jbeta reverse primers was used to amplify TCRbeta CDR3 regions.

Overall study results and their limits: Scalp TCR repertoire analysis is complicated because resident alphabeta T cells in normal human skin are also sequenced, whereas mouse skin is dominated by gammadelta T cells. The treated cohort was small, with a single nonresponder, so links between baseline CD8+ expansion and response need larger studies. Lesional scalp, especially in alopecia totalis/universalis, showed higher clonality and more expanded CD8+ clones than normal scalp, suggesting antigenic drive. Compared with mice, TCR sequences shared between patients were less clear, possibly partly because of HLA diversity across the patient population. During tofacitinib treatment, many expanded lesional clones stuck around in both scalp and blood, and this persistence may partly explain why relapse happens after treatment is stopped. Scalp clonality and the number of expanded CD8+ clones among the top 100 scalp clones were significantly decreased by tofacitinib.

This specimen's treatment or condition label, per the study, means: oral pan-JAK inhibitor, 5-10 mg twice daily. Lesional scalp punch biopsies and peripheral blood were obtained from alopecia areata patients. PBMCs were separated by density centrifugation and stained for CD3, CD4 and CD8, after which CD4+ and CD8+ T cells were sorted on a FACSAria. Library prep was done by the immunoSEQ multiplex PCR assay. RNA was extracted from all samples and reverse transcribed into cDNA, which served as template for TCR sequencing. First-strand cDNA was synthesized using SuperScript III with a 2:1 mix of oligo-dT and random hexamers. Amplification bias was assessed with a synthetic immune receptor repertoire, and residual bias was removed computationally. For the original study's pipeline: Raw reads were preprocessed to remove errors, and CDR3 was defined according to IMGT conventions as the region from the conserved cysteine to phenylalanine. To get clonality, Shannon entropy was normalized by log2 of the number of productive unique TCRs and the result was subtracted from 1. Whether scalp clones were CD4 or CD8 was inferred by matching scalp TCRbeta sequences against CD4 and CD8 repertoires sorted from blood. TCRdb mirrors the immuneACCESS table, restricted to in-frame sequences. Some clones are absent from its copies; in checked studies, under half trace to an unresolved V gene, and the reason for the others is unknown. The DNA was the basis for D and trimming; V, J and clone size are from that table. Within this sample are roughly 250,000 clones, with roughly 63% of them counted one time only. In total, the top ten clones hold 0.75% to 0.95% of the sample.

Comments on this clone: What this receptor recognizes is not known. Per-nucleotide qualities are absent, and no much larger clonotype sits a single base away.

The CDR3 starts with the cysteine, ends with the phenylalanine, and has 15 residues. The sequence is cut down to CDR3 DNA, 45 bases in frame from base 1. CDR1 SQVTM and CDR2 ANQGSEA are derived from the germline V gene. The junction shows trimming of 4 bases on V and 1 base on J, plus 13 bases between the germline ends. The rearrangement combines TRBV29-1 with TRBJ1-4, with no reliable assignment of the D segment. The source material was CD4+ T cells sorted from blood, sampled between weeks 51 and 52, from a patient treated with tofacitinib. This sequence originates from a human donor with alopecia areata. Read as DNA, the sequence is TGCAGCGTTGTAGCGGGTCTGGGAACTAATGAAAAACTGTTTTTT. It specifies CSVVAGLGTNEKLFF.